This T cell receptor (beta chain) was sequenced in a study of blood T cell repertoires in COVID-19. Profiled with immunoSEQ multiplex PCR; TCRdb holds only in-frame clones, not every one. The sample has 150,000 to 200,000 clones, around nine tenths seen once. Germline V gene data show CDR1 as SQVTM and CDR2 as ANQGSEA. This CDR3 has 13 amino acids. The V end lost 4 bases, the J end lost 8 bases, and 17 bases lay between the germline ends. The source of this sequence is a woman aged 18-29 years who had recovered from COVID-19. The V and J genes are TRBV29-1 and TRBJ1-2; TRBD1 is a possible D gene (5 bases). The sequencing input was PBMCs or T cells enriched from blood (not recorded which). In DNA, the CDR3 is TGCAGCGTTGTGGTGGGGGGGTCGGCGGGCTACACCTTC. It encodes CSVVVGGSAGYTF. The entire variable domain, with the rest obtained from reference TRBV29-1 and TRBJ1-2, is as follows: SAVISQKPSRDICQRGTSLTIQCQVDSQVTMMFWYRQQPGQSLTLIATANQGSEATYESGFVIDKFPISRPNLTFSTLTVSNMSPEDSSIYLCSVVVGGSAGYTFGSGTRLTVV.